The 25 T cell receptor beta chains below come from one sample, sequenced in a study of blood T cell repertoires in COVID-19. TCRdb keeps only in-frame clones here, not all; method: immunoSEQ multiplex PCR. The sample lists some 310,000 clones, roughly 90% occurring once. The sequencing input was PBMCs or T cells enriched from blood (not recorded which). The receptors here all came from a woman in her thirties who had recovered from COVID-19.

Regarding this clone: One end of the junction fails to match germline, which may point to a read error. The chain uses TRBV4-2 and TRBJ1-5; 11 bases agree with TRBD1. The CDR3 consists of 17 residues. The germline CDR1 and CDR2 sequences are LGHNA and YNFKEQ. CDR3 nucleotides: TGTGCCAGCAGCCCTGGGACAGGGGGATATAGCAGTCAGCCCCAGCATTTT. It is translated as CASSPGTGGYSSQPQHF.

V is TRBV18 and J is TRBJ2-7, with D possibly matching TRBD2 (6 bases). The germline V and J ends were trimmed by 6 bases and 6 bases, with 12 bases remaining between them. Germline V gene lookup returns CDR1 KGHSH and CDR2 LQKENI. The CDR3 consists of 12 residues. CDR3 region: CASSQTSGEQYF. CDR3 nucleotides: TGTGCCAGCTCCCAGACTAGTGGCGAGCAGTACTTC.

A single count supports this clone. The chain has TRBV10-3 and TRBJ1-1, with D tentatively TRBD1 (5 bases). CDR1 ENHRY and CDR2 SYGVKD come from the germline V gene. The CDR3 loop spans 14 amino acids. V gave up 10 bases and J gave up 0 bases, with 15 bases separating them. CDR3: CATNRDSMNTEAFF. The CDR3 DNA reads TGTGCCACCAACAGAGACAGCATGAACACTGAAGCTTTCTTT.

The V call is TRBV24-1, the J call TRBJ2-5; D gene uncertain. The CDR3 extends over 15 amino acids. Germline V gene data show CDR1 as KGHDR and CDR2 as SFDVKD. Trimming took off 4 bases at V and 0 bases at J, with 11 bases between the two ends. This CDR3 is CATSEHNRNQETQYF. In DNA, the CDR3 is TGTGCCACCAGTGAGCATAACAGAAACCAAGAGACCCAGTACTTC.

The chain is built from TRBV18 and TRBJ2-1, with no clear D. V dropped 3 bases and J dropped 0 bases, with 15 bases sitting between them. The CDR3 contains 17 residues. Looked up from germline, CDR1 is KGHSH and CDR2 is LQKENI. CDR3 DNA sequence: TGTGCCAGCTCACCCCCCGTGCTATACCCCTCCTACAATGAGCAGTTCTTC. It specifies CASSPPVLYPSYNEQFF.

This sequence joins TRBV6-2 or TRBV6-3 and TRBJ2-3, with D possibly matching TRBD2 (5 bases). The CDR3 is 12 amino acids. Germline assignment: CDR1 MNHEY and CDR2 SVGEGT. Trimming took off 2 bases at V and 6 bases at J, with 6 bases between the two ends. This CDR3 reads CASSYQRDTQYF. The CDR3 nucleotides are TGTGCCAGCAGTTACCAGCGGGATACGCAGTATTTT.

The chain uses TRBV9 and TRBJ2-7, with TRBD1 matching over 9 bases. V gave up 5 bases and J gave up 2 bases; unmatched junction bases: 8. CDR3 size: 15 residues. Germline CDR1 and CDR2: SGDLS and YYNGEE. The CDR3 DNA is TGTGCCAGCAGACCTATAAGACAGGGGGCCTACGAGCAGTACTTC. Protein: CASRPIRQGAYEQYF.

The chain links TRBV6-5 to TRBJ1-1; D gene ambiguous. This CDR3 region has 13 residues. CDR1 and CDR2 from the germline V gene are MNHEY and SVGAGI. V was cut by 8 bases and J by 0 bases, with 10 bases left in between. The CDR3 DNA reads TGTGCCAGCGCGGAAGTTATGAACACTGAAGCTTTCTTT. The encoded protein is CASAEVMNTEAFF.

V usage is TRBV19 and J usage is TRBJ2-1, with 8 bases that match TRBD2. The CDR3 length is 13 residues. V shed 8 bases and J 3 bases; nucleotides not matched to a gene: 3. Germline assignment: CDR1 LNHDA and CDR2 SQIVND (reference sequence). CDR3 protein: CASQLAGYNEQFF. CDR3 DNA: TGTGCCAGTCAGCTAGCGGGCTACAATGAGCAGTTCTTC.

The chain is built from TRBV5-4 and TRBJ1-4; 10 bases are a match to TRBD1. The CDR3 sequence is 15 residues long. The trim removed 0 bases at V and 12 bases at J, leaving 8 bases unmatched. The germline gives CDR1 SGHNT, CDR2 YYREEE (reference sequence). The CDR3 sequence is CASSLGDRGFGELFF. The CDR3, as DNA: TGTGCCAGCAGCTTGGGGGACAGGGGTTTCGGAGAACTGTTTTTT.

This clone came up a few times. The CDR3 DNA sequence: TGTGCCAGCAGCCGACAGGGGGGTCCAACTAATGAAAAACTGTTTTTT. It is translated as CASSRQGGPTNEKLFF. The chain has TRBV28 and TRBJ1-4, with 9 bases that match TRBD1. In germline, CDR1 is MDHEN, CDR2 SYDVKM. The CDR3 totals 16 residues. V lost 6 bases, J lost 0 bases, and 5 bases stayed unmatched.

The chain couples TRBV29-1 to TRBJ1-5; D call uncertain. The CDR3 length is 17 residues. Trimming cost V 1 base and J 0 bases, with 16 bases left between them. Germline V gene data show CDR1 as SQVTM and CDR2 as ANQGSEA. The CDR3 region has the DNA TGCAGCGTTGAAGGGCACCCGGAGGAATATAGCAATCAGCCCCAGCATTTT. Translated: CSVEGHPEEYSNQPQHF. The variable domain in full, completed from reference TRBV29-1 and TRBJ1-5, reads SAVISQKPSRDICQRGTSLTIQCQVDSQVTMMFWYRQQPGQSLTLIATANQGSEATYESGFVIDKFPISRPNLTFSTLTVSNMSPEDSSIYLCSVEGHPEEYSNQPQHFGDGTRLSIL.

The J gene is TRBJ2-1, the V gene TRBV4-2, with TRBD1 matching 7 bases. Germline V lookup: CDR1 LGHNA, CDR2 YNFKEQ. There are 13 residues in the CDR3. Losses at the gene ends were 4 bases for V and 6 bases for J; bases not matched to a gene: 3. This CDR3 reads CASSLRQGNEQFF. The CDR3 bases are TGTGCCAGCAGCCTTCGACAGGGCAATGAGCAGTTCTTC.

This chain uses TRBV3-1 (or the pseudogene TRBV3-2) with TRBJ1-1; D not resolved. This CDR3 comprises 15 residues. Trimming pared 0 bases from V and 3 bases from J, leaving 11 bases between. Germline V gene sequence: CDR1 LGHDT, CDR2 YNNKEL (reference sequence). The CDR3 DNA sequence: TGTGCCAGCAGCCAAGATCCCGGGGTCTACACTGAAGCTTTCTTT. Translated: CASSQDPGVYTEAFF.

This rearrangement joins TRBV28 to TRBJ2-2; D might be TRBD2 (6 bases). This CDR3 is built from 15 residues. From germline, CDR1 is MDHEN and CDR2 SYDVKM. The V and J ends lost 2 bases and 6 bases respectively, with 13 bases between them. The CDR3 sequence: CASSLGGNGAGELFF. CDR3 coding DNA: TGTGCCAGCAGTTTAGGGGGGAACGGGGCCGGGGAGCTGTTTTTT.

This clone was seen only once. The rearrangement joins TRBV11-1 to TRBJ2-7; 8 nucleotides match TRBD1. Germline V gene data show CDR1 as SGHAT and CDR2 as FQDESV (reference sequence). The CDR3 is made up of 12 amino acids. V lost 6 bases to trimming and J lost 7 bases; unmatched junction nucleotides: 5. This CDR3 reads CASRYTGGEQYF. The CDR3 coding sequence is TGTGCCAGCAGGTATACAGGGGGGGAGCAGTACTTC.

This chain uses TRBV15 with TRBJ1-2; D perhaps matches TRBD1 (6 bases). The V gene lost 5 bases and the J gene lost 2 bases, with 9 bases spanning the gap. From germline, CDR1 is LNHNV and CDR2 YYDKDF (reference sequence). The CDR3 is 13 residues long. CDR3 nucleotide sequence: TGTGCCACCAGCCCGGACAGAAACTATGGCTACACCTTC. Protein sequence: CATSPDRNYGYTF.

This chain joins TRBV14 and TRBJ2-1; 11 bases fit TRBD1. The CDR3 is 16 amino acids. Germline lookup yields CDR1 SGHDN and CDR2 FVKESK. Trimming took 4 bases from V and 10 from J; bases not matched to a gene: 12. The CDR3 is CASSLRTGGSGGEQFF. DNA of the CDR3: TGTGCCAGCAGCCTCCGGACAGGGGGCTCTGGAGGGGAGCAGTTCTTC.

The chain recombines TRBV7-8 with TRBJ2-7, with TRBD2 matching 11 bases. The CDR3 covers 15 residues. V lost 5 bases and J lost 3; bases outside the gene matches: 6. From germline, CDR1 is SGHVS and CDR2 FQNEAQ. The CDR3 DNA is TGTGCCAGCAGCGCTACTAGCGGGGGACTCTACGAGCAGTACTTC. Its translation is CASSATSGGLYEQYF. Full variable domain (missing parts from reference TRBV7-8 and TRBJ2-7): GAGVSQSPRYKVAKRGQDVALRCDPISGHVSLFWYQQALGQGPEFLTYFQNEAQLDKSGLPSDRFFAERPEGSVSTLKIQRTQQEDSAVYLCASSATSGGLYEQYFGPGTRLTVT.

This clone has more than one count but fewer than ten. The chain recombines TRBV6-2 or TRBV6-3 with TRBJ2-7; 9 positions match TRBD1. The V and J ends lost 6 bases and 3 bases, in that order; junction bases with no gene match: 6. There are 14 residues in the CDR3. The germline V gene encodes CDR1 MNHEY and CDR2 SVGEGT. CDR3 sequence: CASSQGQGYYEQYF. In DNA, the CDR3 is TGTGCCAGCAGCCAGGGACAGGGTTACTACGAGCAGTACTTC.

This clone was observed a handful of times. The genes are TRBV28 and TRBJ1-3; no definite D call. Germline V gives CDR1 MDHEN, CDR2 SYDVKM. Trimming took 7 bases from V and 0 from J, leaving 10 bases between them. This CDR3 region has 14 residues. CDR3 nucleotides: TGTGCCAGCAACACAGCTAACTCTGGAAACACCATATATTTT. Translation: CASNTANSGNTIYF.

The CDR3 spells CASSLIRLAGALPHEQYF. The CDR3 coding sequence is TGTGCCAGCAGCTTAATTAGGCTAGCGGGAGCCTTACCCCACGAGCAGTACTTC. The V and J genes are TRBV7-9 and TRBJ2-7, with 10 positions matching TRBD2. Germline V gene sequence: CDR1 SEHNR, CDR2 FQNEAQ (reference sequence). V lost 2 bases, J lost 5 bases, and 15 bases stayed unmatched. The CDR3 covers 18 residues. Variable domain in full (rest from reference TRBV7-9 and TRBJ2-7): DTGVSQNPRHKITKRGQNVTFRCDPISEHNRLYWYRQTLGQGPEFLTYFQNEAQLEKSRLLSDRFSAERPKGSFSTLEIQRTEQGDSAMYLCASSLIRLAGALPHEQYFGPGTRLTVT.

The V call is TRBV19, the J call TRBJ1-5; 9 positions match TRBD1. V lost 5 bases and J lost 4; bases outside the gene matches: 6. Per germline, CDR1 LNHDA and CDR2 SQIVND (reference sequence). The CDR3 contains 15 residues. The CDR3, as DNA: TGTGCCAGTAGTCCCCGGGACAGGGTAAATCAGCCCCAGCATTTT. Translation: CASSPRDRVNQPQHF.

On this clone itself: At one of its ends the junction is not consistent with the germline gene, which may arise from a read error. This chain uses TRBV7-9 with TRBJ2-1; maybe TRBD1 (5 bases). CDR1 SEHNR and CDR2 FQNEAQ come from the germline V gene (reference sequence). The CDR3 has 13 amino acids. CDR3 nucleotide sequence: TGTGCCAGCAGATTAGGGGCGTCCAATGAGCAGTTCTTC. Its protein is CASRLGASNEQFF.

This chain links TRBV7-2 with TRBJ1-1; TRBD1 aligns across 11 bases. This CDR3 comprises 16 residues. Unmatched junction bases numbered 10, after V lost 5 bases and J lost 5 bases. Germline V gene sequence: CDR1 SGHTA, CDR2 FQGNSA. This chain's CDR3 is CASSPRPGQGVTEAFF. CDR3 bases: TGTGCCAGCAGCCCTCGACCGGGACAGGGGGTGACTGAAGCTTTCTTT.